This T cell receptor (beta chain) appears in the sequencing data of a study of blood T cell repertoires in COVID-19. Study-wide background: T cells, B-cell-depleted T cells, or PBMCs supplied cDNA or gDNA.

Repertoires were generated with immunoSEQ multiplex PCR, while TCRdb's copy carries only in-frame clones and drops some. Among approximately 250,000 clones listed, 85% to 95% were seen once. Participants, roughly 18 to 90 years old, spanned more than 20 US areas. What was sequenced was PBMCs or T cells enriched from blood (not recorded which). This clonotype was obtained from a man aged 35 to 55 who had been exposed to COVID-19.

CDR3 nucleotide sequence: TGTGCCAGCAGTACCGAATATGAGGGAGGGGCCTCAGATACGCAGTATTTT. Translating gives CASSTEYEGGASDTQYF. The chain couples TRBV6-2 or TRBV6-3 to TRBJ2-3; TRBD2 agrees at 7 bases. Germline V gives CDR1 MNHEY, CDR2 SVGEGT. J gave up 4 bases and V 5 bases, and 15 bases lay outside the gene matches. CDR3 length: 17 amino acids.